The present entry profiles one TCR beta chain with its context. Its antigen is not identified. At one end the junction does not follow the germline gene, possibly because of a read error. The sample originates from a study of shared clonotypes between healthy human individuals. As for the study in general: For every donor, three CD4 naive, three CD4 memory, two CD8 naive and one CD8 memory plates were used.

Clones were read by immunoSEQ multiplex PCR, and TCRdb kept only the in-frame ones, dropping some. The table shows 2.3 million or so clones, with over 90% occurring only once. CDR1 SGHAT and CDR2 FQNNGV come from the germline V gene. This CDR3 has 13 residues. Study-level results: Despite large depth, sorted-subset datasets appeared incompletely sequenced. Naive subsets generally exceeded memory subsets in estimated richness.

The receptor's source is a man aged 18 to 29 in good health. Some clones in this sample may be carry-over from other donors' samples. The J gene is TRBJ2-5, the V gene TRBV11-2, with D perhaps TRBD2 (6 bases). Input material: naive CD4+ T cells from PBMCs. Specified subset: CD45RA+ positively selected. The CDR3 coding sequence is TGTGCCAGCAGCGTAGATCGGGGGGAGACCCAGTACTTC. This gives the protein CASSVDRGETQYF.